The entry below describes one TCR beta chain. Its antigen is not known. This sample is drawn from a study of post-analysis software for immune sequencing data. TCR beta libraries were prepared from cDNA with unique molecular identifiers. Each CDR3 protein is one row after TCRdb ran MiXCR on the PCR reads. The sample has some 690,000 distinct CDR3 sequences; 59% are singletons. Germline CDR1 is SGDLS and CDR2 is YYNGEE. V lost 4 bases to trimming and J lost 10 bases; unmatched junction nucleotides: 4. CDR3 length equals 12 residues. Study-wide points: TRBV5-6, TRBV5-1 and TRBV20-1 were among several TRBV segments more frequent in patients than controls. There was significantly lower normalized Chao1 diversity in multiple sclerosis patients than in controls.

This sequence originates from a girl aged 2-10 years with multiple sclerosis. The chain carries TRBV9 and TRBJ1-5; TRBD1 agrees at 8 bases. The sample taken for sequencing was blood. CDR3 protein: CASSPGTGPQHF. CDR3 DNA: TGTGCCAGCAGCCCCGGGACAGGCCCCCAGCATTTT. Full variable domain (missing parts from reference TRBV9 and TRBJ1-5): DSGVTQTPKHLITATGQRVTLRCSPRSGDLSVYWYQQSLDQGLQFLIQYYNGEERAKGNILERFSAQQFPDLHSELNLSSLELGDSALYFCASSPGTGPQHFGDGTRLSIL.